This TCR beta chain was sequenced for a study of shared clonotypes between healthy human individuals. Only in-frame clones appear in the TCRdb table, and some are missing; sequencing was by immunoSEQ multiplex PCR. The data show some 1.5 million clones, with roughly 97% seen just once and about 1% held by the top ten. The receptor was derived from a man aged 25-40 years in good health. The material sequenced was naive CD4+ T cells sorted from blood. Sample subset: CD45RA+ positively selected.

CDR3 in DNA: TGTGCCACCCGACTAGCGGACCTCTACGAGCAGTACTTC. Protein product: CATRLADLYEQYF. The chain links TRBV2 to TRBJ2-7; TRBD2 matches 9 bases. The trim removed 10 bases at V and 3 bases at J, leaving 7 bases unmatched. The CDR3 runs 13 residues. CDR1 is SNHLY and CDR2 is FYNNEI in the germline V gene.